The 10 T cell receptor beta chains below were found in one sample sequenced in a study of blood T cell repertoires in COVID-19. Assay used: immunoSEQ multiplex PCR; TCRdb lists only in-frame clones, some missing. The sample contains around 160,000 clones, 80% of which appear only once. The sample comprised peripheral blood. All receptors derive from a man aged 60-69 years with active or convalescent COVID-19.

The chain uses TRBV18 and TRBJ1-5; D is perhaps TRBD1 (6 bases). Germline CDR1 reads KGHSH; CDR2 reads LQKENI. This CDR3 has 15 amino acids. V was trimmed by 4 bases and J by 1 base, leaving 11 bases between them. The CDR3 reads CASSLDQGSNQPQHF. CDR3 bases: TGTGCCAGCTCACTAGACCAGGGGAGCAATCAGCCCCAGCATTTT.

The chain employs TRBV3-1 (or the pseudogene TRBV3-2) and TRBJ2-5, with TRBD2 as a possible D gene (5 bases). Trimming left V 4 bases short and J 5 bases short, with 17 bases between. The germline V gene has CDR1 LGHDT and CDR2 YNNKEL (reference sequence). There are 15 residues in the CDR3. CDR3 in DNA: TGTGCCAGCAGCCGACGGGTAGGCGGGCTGGAGACCCAGTACTTC. Translation: CASSRRVGGLETQYF.

The chain links TRBV6-5 to TRBJ1-2, with TRBD1 identical over 8 bases. The CDR3 loop spans 13 amino acids. Trimming at V came to 8 bases and at J to 4 bases, leaving 6 bases not matched to a gene. CDR1 is MNHEY and CDR2 is SVGAGI in the germline V gene. Written as DNA, the CDR3 is TGTGCCAGCCGGCCGGGACAGGCCTATGGCTACACCTTC. This gives the protein CASRPGQAYGYTF.

This clone came up once. V usage is TRBV15 and J usage is TRBJ1-2; D is perhaps TRBD1 (6 bases). This CDR3 has 14 amino acids. Germline V gene sequence: CDR1 LNHNV, CDR2 YYDKDF (reference sequence). The V end lost 1 base, the J end lost 3 bases, and 9 bases lay between the germline ends. As DNA, the CDR3 is TGTGCCACCAGCAGAGGGGGGCGCGACTATGGCTACACCTTC. Translated, it gives CATSRGGRDYGYTF.

The chain recombines TRBV5-6 with TRBJ2-3, with 7 bases lining up with TRBD2. This CDR3 has 14 residues. Looked up from germline, CDR1 is SGHDT and CDR2 is YYEEEE. Trimming removed 3 bases from V and 5 bases from J; junction bases left unmatched: 6. The CDR3 DNA reads as TGTGCCAGCAGCTCGACTAGCTCCGGAGATACGCAGTATTTT. Amino acids: CASSSTSSGDTQYF.

The chain is built from TRBV14 and TRBJ2-5; no definite D call. The V gene lost 4 bases and the J gene lost 9 bases, with 15 bases spanning the gap. Germline assignment: CDR1 SGHDN and CDR2 FVKESK. The CDR3 is 13 amino acids. The CDR3 protein is CASSRRPEVSQYF. The CDR3, as DNA: TGTGCCAGCAGCCGTAGACCCGAGGTGTCCCAGTACTTC.

The chain carries TRBV27 and TRBJ2-1; TRBD1 might be the D (7 bases). Germline V gives CDR1 MNHEY, CDR2 SMNVEV (reference sequence). V shed 7 bases and J shed 0 bases, with 16 bases lying between them. The CDR3 is made up of 16 amino acids. The CDR3 DNA is TGTGCCAGCACCCCAGGGGGGCCTAGCTCCTACAATGAGCAGTTCTTC. Its translation: CASTPGGPSSYNEQFF.

This sequence joins TRBV4-2 and TRBJ1-5; D not resolved. The CDR3 extends over 15 amino acids. Trimming stripped 0 bases from V and 2 bases from J, with 8 bases between. The germline gives CDR1 LGHNA, CDR2 YNFKEQ. CDR3 bases: TGTGCCAGCAGCCAAGATGAGGGTGGCAATCAGCCCCAGCATTTT. Translation gives CASSQDEGGNQPQHF.

This clone has a single count. The chain couples TRBV27 to TRBJ2-1, with 8 bases fitting TRBD2. CDR1 and CDR2 from the germline V gene are MNHEY and SMNVEV (reference sequence). The length of the CDR3 is 14 residues. The J segment lost 5 bases and the V segment lost 4 bases, leaving 4 bases of the junction unmatched. DNA of the CDR3: TGTGCCAGCAGTTCGCCGGGACTAGACAATGAGCAGTTCTTC. It yields the protein CASSSPGLDNEQFF.

The chain couples TRBV9 to TRBJ1-3; D is ambiguous. This CDR3 is 17 amino acids long. The V end lost 0 bases, the J end lost 0 bases, and 13 bases lay between the germline ends. Looked up from germline, CDR1 is SGDLS and CDR2 is YYNGEE. The CDR3 DNA reads TGTGCCAGCAGCGTAGCTGCACAACCTTACTCTGGAAACACCATATATTTT. Translation: CASSVAAQPYSGNTIYF.